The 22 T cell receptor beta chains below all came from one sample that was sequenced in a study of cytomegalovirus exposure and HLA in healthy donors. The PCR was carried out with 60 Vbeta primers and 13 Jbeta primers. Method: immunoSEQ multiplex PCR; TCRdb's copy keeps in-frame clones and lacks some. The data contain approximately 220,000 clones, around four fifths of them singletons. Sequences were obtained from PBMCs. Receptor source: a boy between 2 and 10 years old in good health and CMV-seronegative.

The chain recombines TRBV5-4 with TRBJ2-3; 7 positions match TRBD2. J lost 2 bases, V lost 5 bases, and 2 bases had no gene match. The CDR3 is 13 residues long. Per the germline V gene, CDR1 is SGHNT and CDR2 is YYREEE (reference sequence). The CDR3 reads CASRSGNTDTQYF. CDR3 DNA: TGTGCCAGCAGAAGCGGGAACACAGATACGCAGTATTTT.

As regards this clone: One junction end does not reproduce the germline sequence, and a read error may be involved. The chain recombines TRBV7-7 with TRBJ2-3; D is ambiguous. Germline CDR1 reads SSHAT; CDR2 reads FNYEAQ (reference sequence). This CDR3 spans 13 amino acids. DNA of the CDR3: TGTGCTAGCAGCTTAGCTCTGTCAGATACGCAGTATTTT. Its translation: CASSLALSDTQYF.

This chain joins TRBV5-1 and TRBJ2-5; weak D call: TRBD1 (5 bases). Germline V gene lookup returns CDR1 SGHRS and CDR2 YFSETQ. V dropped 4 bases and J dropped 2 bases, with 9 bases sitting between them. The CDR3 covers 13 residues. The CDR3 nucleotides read TGCGCCAGCAGCCAGACAGTTCAAGAGACCCAGTACTTC. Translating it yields CASSQTVQETQYF.

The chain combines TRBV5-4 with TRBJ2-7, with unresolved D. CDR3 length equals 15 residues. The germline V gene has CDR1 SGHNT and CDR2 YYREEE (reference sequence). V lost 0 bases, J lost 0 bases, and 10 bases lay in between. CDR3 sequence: CASSLVGAASYEQYF. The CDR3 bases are TGTGCCAGCAGCTTGGTGGGCGCCGCCTCCTACGAGCAGTACTTC.

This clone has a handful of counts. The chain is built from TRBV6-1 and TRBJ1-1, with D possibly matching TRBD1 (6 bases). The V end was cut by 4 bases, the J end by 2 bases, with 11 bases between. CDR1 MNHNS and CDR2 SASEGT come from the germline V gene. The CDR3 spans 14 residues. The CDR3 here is CASSARQVNTEAFF. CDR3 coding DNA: TGTGCCAGCAGTGCTAGACAGGTAAACACTGAAGCTTTCTTT.

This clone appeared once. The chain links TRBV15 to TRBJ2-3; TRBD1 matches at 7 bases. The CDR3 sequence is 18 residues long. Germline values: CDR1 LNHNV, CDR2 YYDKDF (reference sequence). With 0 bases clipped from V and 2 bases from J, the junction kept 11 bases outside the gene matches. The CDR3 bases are TGTGCCACCAGCAGAGATTTCGTGTGGACAGGAGCCACAGATACGCAGTATTTT. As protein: CATSRDFVWTGATDTQYF.

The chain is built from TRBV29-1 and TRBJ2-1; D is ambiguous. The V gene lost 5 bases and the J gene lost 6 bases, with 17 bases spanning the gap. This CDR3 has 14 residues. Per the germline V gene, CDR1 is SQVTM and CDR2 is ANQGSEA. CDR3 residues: CSVHQTGASNEQFF. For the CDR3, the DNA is TGCAGCGTTCATCAAACTGGAGCATCCAATGAGCAGTTCTTC.

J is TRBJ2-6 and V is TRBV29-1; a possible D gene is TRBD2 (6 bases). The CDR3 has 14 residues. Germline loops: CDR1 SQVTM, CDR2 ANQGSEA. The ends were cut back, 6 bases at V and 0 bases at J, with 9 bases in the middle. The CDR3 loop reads CSVGSYSGANVLTF. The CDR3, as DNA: TGCAGCGTCGGGAGCTACTCTGGGGCCAACGTCCTGACTTTC.

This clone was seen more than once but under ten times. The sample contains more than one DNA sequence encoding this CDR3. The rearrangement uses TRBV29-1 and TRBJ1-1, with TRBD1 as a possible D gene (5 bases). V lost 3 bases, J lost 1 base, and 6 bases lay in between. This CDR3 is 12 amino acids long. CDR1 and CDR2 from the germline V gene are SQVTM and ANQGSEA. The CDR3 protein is CSVDTGNTEAFF. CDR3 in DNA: TGCAGCGTTGATACAGGGAACACTGAAGCTTTCTTT.

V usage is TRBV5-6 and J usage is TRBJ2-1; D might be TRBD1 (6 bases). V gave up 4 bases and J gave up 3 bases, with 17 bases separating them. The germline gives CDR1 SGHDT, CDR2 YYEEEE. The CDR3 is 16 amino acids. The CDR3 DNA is TGTGCCAGCAGCCAGGACAGTGAACTGTTCTACAATGAGCAGTTCTTC. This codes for CASSQDSELFYNEQFF. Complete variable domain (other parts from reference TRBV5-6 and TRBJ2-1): DAGVTQSPTHLIKTRGQQVTLRCSPKSGHDTVSWYQQALGQGPQFIFQYYEEEERQRGNFPDRFSGHQFPNYSSELNVNALLLGDSALYLCASSQDSELFYNEQFFGPGTRLTVL.

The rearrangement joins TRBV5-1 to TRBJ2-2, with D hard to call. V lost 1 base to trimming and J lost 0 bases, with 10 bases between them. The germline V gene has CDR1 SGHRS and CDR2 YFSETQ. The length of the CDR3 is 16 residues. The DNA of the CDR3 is TGCGCCAGCAGCTTGAACAACCTTCCGAACACCGGGGAGCTGTTTTTT. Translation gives CASSLNNLPNTGELFF. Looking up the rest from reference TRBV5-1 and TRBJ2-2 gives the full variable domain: KAGVTQTPRYLIKTRGQQVTLSCSPISGHRSVSWYQQTPGQGLQFLFEYFSETQRNKGNFPGRFSGRQFSNSRSEMNVSTLELGDSALYLCASSLNNLPNTGELFFGEGSRLTVL.

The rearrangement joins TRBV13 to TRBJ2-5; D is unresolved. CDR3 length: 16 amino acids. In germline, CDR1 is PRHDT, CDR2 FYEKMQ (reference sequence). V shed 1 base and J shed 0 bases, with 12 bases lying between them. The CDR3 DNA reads TGTGCCAGCAGCTTAGCCCTCGGTACGCACCAAGAGACCCAGTACTTC. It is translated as CASSLALGTHQETQYF.

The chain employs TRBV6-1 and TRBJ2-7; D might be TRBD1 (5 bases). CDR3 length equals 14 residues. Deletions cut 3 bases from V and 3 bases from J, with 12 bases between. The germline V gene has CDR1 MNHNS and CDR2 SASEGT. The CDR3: CASSESDKYYEQYF. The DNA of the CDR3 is TGTGCCAGCAGTGAGTCGGACAAATACTACGAGCAGTACTTC.

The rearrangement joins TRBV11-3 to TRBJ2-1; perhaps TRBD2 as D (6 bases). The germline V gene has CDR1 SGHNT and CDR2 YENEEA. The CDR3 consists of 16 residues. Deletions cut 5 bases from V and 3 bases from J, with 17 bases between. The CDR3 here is CASSRRAGRGYNEQFF. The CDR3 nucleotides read TGTGCCAGCAGCCGCCGGGCGGGGAGAGGCTACAATGAGCAGTTCTTC.

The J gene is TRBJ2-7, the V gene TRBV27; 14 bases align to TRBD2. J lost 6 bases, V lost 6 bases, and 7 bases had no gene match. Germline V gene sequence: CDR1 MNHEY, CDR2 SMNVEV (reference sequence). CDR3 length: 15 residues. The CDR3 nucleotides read TGTGCCAGCAGCACCGGGACTAGCGGGAGAAGCGAGCAGTACTTC. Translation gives CASSTGTSGRSEQYF.

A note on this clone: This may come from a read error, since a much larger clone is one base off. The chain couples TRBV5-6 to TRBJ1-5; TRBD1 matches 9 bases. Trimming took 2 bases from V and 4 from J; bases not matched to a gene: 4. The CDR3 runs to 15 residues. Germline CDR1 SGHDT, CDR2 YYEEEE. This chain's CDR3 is CASSLGTGTNQPQHF. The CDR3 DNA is TGTGCCAGCAGCTTAGGGACAGGGACGAATCAGCCCCAGCATTTT.

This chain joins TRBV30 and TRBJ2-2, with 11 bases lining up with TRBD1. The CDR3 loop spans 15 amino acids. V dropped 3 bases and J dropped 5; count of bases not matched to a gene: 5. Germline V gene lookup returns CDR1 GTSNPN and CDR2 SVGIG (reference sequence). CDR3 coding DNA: TGTGCCTGGAGGGGGACAGGGGGGGGAACCGGGGAGCTGTTTTTT. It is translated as CAWRGTGGGTGELFF.

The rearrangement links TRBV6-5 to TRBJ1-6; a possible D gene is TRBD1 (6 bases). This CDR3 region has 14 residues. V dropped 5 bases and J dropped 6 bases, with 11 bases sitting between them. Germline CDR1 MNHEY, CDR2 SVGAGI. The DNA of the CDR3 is TGTGCCAGCAGTGAATCAGGGGTTAATTCACCCCTCCACTTT. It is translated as CASSESGVNSPLHF.

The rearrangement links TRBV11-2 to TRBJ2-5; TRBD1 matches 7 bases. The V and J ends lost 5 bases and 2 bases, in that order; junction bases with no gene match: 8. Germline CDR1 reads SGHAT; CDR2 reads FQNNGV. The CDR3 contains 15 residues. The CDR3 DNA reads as TGTGCCAGCAGCCCCGGACAGGAGGTTCAAGAGACCCAGTACTTC. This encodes CASSPGQEVQETQYF.

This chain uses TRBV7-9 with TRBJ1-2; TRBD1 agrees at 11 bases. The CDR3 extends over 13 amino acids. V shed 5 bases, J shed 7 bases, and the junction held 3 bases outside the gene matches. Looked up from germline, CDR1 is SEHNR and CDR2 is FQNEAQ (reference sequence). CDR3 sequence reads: CASSQDRGRGYTF. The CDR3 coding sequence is TGTGCCAGCAGCCAGGACAGGGGGCGTGGCTACACCTTC.

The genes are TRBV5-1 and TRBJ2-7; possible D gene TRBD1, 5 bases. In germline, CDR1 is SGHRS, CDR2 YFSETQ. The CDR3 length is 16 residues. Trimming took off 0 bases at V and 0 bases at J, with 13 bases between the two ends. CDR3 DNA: TGCGCCAGCAGCTTGGAATCGACAGACTTCTCCTACGAGCAGTACTTC. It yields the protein CASSLESTDFSYEQYF.

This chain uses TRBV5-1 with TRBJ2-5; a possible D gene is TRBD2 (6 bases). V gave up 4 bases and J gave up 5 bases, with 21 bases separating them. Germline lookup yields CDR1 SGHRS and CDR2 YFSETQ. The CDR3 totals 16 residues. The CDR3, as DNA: TGCGCCAGCAGCGGACCGGGACTGTCCCGTTTTGAGACCCAGTACTTC. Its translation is CASSGPGLSRFETQYF.